The source of this T cell receptor (beta chain) is a study of shared clonotypes between healthy human individuals. Turning to the study itself: The plates for each donor numbered three CD4 naive, three CD4 memory, two CD8 naive and one CD8 memory. General study results and limits: The genetic and exposure-history diversity represented was limited by few donors.

Profiling relied on immunoSEQ multiplex PCR, and the TCRdb table lists in-frame clones only, not all of them. The repertoire holds over 2 million clones, with 85% to 95% as singletons. A note on this clone: The antigen remains undetermined.

From germline, CDR1 is SGHRS and CDR2 YFSETQ. The junction had 4 bases not matched to a gene; V was cut back by 4 bases and J by 0 bases. The CDR3 totals 16 residues. The receptor was isolated from a man younger than 30 in good health. The sample comprised naive CD4+ T cells sorted from blood. Subset in this sample: CD45RA+ positively selected. J is TRBJ2-3 and V is TRBV5-1; 11 nucleotides align to TRBD2. CDR3 loop: CASSAGLAASTDTQYF. The CDR3 DNA sequence: TGCGCCAGCAGCGCGGGACTAGCGGCTAGCACAGATACGCAGTATTTT. Based on the CDR3 plus reference TRBV5-1 and TRBJ2-3, the full variable domain is KAGVTQTPRYLIKTRGQQVTLSCSPISGHRSVSWYQQTPGQGLQFLFEYFSETQRNKGNFPGRFSGRQFSNSRSEMNVSTLELGDSALYLCASSAGLAASTDTQYFGPGTRLTVL.